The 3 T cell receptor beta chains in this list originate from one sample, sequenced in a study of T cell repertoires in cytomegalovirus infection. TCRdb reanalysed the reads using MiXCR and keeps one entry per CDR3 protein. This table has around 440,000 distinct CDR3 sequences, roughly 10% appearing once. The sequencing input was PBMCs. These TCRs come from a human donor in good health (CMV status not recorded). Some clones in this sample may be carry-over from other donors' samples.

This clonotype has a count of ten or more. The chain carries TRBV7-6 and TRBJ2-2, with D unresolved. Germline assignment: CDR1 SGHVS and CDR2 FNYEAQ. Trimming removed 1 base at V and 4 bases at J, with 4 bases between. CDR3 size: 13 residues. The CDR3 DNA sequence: TGTGCCAGCAGCTTAGTTAGCACCGGGGAGCTGTTTTTT. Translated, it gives CASSLVSTGELFF.

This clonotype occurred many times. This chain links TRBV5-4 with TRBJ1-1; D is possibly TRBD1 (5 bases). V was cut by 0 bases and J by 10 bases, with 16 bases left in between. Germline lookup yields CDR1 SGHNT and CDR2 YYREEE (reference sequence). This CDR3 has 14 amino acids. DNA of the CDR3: TGTGCCAGCAGCTTGGGGGGTGGAGGGACGAGAGCTTTCTTT. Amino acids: CASSLGGGGTRAFF.

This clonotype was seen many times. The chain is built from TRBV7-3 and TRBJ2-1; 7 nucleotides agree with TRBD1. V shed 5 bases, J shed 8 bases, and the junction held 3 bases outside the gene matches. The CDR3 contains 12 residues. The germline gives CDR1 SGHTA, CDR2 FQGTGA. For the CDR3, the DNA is TGTGCCAGCAGCAGAGGGGGCGATGAGCAGTTCTTC. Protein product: CASSRGGDEQFF.